This note documents a single TCR beta chain sequence. As yet, its antigen is unknown. This table comes from immunoSEQ multiplex PCR, and its TCRdb copy is limited to in-frame clones, with some not included. The repertoire holds some 30,000 clones, approximately 82% seen once, with around 1.5% in the top ten. CDR1 and CDR2 from the germline V gene are LGHDT and YNNKEL (reference sequence). This CDR3 has 11 amino acids. Antigen-specific CD4+ T cells expanded by the ViraFEST assay with viral peptide pools were then sequenced. Once cultured for roughly nine days, the cells underwent separation to obtain CD4+ T cells. Each participant received a vaccine that was either BNT162b2 or mRNA-1273, given as two doses. The sample originates from a study of vaccination effects on CD4 cells after COVID-19. Study-level findings and limits: Few convalescent patients and no early post-infection timepoints were included in the study.

The TCR originated in a human donor who received a COVID-19 vaccine. Some clones in this sample may be carry-over from other donors' samples. Source: CD4+ T cells from PBMCs cultured with HCoV-NL63 spike peptides, taken after COVID-19 vaccination. The J gene is TRBJ1-1, the V gene TRBV3-1 (or the pseudogene TRBV3-2), with unresolved D. For the CDR3, the DNA is TGTCCACCCCCGGTGAACACTGAAGCTTTCTTT. Translating gives CPPPVNTEAFF.